The source of this TCR beta chain is a study of blood T cell repertoires in COVID-19. CDR1 SGHDN and CDR2 FVKESK come from the germline V gene. V dropped 4 bases and J dropped 1 base, with 7 bases sitting between them. The CDR3 has 13 residues. This table comes from immunoSEQ multiplex PCR, and its TCRdb copy is limited to in-frame clones, with some not included. The table shows some 290,000 clones, with roughly nine tenths occurring only once. This TCR was recovered from a woman between 25 and 40 years old with COVID-19, enrolled during active disease. The sequenced sample consisted of peripheral blood. The chain uses TRBV14 and TRBJ1-1; possibly TRBD1 for D (6 bases). CDR3 DNA sequence: TGTGCCAGCAGCCGGACAGCGAACACTGAAGCTTTCTTT. Its translation is CASSRTANTEAFF.